The clone carrying this TCR beta chain came up a few times. Its antigen remains unidentified. This CDR3 has 13 amino acids. The germline gives CDR1 KGHSH, CDR2 LQKENI. V was trimmed by 0 bases and J by 5 bases, leaving 7 bases between them. It was on clinical symptoms, serum thyroxine, TRAb, thyroid ultrasound and orbital computed tomography that diagnosis relied. This specimen belongs to a study of Graves' ophthalmopathy and Graves' hyperthyroidism. General study results and limits: Most expanded clonotypes in thyroid above 0.001 frequency also showed up in blood.

The study amplified TCR beta CDR3 regions using RNA transcripts. Investigators did first-round RT-PCR with HTBI primers, then second-round multiplex PCR. TCRdb ran MiXCR on the multiplex PCR reads and lists one entry per CDR3 protein. The sample has over 500,000 distinct CDR3 sequences, approximately 21% seen once. The sequence was collected from a woman aged 18 to 35 with stable Graves' hyperthyroidism. Some clones in this sample may be carry-over from other donors' samples. The source material was peripheral blood. The chain employs TRBV18 and TRBJ2-5; D gene ambiguous. CDR3 bases: TGTGCCAGCTCACCACCCGACGACGAGACCCAGTACTTC. Translated: CASSPPDDETQYF.